Detailed here is one T cell receptor (beta chain). Its antigen remains unidentified. The germline CDR1 and CDR2 sequences are MRHNA and SNTAGT. Trimming removed 1 base at V and 6 bases at J, with 8 bases between. This CDR3 contains 13 residues. Generated by immunoSEQ multiplex PCR, the TCRdb table keeps only in-frame clones and is missing some. The repertoire holds 23,000 or so clones, with about four fifths as singletons. The data originate from a study of T cells in localized non-small cell lung cancer. Whole-study results and caveats: Among the tissues sampled, uninvolved adjacent lung had the highest T cell clonality, above tumor.

The source of this sequence is a man aged 40 to 75 with stage II lung adenocarcinoma. V is TRBV6-4 and J is TRBJ2-3; unclear D gene. The specimen was PBMCs, collected before any cancer treatment. CDR3 nucleotides: TGTGCCAGCAGTGACTATGGTTCGGATACGCAGTATTTT. This encodes CASSDYGSDTQYF.